This record concerns one T cell receptor beta chain sequence. The sample comes from a study of blood T cell repertoires in COVID-19. Study overall: Specimens from acute and convalescent COVID-19 originated in the United States, Italy and Spain. PBMCs, B-cell-depleted T cells, or T cells provided the cDNA or gDNA that made up the material.

The germline V gene has CDR1 KGHSH and CDR2 LQKENI. The CDR3 is 13 amino acids. With 4 bases clipped from V and 5 bases from J, the junction kept 5 bases outside the gene matches. In the original analysis: Researchers report that nucleated cell counts were estimated from reference gene primer amplification. Method: immunoSEQ multiplex PCR; TCRdb's copy keeps in-frame clones and lacks some. From that table come the V and J calls and clone size; the DNA was used to work out D and trimming. The sample lists 130,000 to 150,000 clones, approximately 87% occurring once. Sequenced input: peripheral blood. This clonotype originated in a woman in her 40s with acute or convalescent COVID-19. The chain combines TRBV18 with TRBJ2-7, with 7 positions matching TRBD1. CDR3 in amino acids: CASSRQGDDEQYF. DNA for the CDR3: TGTGCCAGCTCACGGCAGGGGGACGACGAGCAGTACTTC.